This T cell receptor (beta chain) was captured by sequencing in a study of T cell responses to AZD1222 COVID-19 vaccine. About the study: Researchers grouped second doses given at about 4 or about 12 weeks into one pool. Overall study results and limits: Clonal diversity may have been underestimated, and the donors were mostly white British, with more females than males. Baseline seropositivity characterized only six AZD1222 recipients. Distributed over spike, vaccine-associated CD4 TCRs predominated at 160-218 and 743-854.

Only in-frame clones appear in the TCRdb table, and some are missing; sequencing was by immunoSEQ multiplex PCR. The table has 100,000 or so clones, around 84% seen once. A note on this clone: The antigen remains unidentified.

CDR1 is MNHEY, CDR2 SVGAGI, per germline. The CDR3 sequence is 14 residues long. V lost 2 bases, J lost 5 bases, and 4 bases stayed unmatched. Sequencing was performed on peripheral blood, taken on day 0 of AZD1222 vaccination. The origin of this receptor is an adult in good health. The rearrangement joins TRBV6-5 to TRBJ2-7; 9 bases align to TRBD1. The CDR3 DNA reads TGTGCCAGCAGTTACGACAGGGGGAGCCACGAGCAGTACTTC. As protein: CASSYDRGSHEQYF.